This T cell receptor (beta chain) is from a study of blood T cell repertoires in COVID-19 (dated by TCRdb to 2018 to 2021). Background for the entire study: Samples from collaborators originated in the United States, Italy and Spain and spanned both the acute and convalescent phases of COVID-19. The samples were drawn from two sources: the first 160 participants of the ongoing ImmuneRACE study, and 1,000 to 1,500 subjects contributed by 6 global collaborators. Subjects who had been exposed to COVID-19, were actively infected with it, or had recovered from it provided the deeply sampled blood TCRbeta repertoires that made up the dataset. Where HLA class I and class II types were available, the types were taken from metadata supplied by the sample provider, not from assay-based typing. A de-identified subject ID, COVID-19 status, age in years and sex were almost always included in the sample metadata. A freely available public database, intended as a resource for researchers studying the immune response to SARS-CoV-2, is where the repertoires were released. The material from the prospective study consisted of cDNA or gDNA derived from T cells, B-cell-depleted T cells, or PBMCs. Broad study findings and their caveats: How much clinical and demographic metadata was included differed by source and by participant, and the metadata was provided uncurated.

As to this clone: Its antigen is not yet known. There are no base qualities to consult, and no much larger clone falls within one base.

The collaborating institutions used their own protocols to collect whole blood in K2EDTA tubes. Collaborator samples were shipped for TCRbeta analysis as frozen whole blood, isolated PBMCs, or DNA extracted from either sample type. TCRbeta CDR3 regions were amplified from genomic DNA using the immunoSEQ Assay, a bias-controlled multiplex PCR. Regarding the original processing steps: The number of nucleated cells in each sample was estimated by amplification of reference gene primers within the assay. To quantify the absolute abundance of each unique TCRbeta CDR3 rearrangement, sequence reads were collapsed and filtered. For each sample, productive Simpson clonality was calculated by taking the square root of Simpson's diversity index across productive rearrangements. TCRdb mirrors the immuneACCESS table, restricted to in-frame sequences. Some clones are absent from its copies; in checked studies, under half trace to an unresolved V gene, and the reason for the others is unknown. That table is the source of V, J and clone size, and D and trimming were worked out from the DNA. The sample table contains more than 65,000 clones; only one count was recorded for around 80% of them. The top ten hold over 4.5% of the sample.

Material for sequencing was peripheral blood. The clonotype was recovered from a man aged 50-59 years with active COVID-19.

The DNA sequence is given as TGTGCCAGCAGTTACTCGACTATCTCCTACGAGCAGTACTTC. It codes for CASSYSTISYEQYF. The chain employs TRBV6-2 or TRBV6-3 and TRBJ2-7; the D gene is perhaps TRBD2, from 5 matching bases. CDR1 MNHEY and CDR2 SVGEGT are derived from the germline V gene. Deletion took 0 bases off V and 0 bases off J, with a span of 6 bases between the germline ends. From the cysteine up to the phenylalanine, the CDR3 has a length of 14 residues. Just CDR3 DNA is preserved here, 42 bases in frame from base 1.